This T cell receptor beta chain was captured by sequencing in a study of Ad26.COV2.S vaccination and SARS-CoV-2 variants (dated by TCRdb to the early 2020s). General notes on the study: Donors in the vaccine arm were drawn from COV1001, a multicentre, randomized, double-blind, placebo-controlled phase I-IIa trial testing Ad26.COV2.S in healthy adults. Ad26.COV2.S was administered intramuscularly at a dose of 5x10^10 or 1x10^11 viral particles, either as one shot or as two shots given 56 days apart. TCRbeta repertoire sequencing served as the tool for gauging how specific and how broad the SARS-CoV-2-reactive T cell receptors were following Ad26.COV2.S vaccination. The TCR-sequenced set comprised approximately 32 samples: some 19 Ad26.COV2.S vaccine recipients, 5 placebo recipients and 8 SARS-CoV-2 convalescent individuals. Trial participants were randomized into five groups of five, in which low-dose or high-dose Ad26.COV2.S was given once or twice, or placebo was given on both occasions. Investigators remained blinded to trial group allocation during experiments and outcome assessment.

At the junction V is shortened by 2 bases and J by 0 bases, with 11 bases in between. The germline V gene (reference sequence) provides CDR1 LGHDT and CDR2 YNNKEL. Taken from cysteine to phenylalanine, the CDR3 has 16 residues. CDR3 DNA only is kept here, 48 bases in frame from base 1. Study-wide findings and limitations: Vaccine and placebo recipients had similar non-spike TCR breadth, a finding consistent with the vaccine containing only spike. After vaccination, substantial breadth of spike-specific CD8+ and CD4+ T cell responses was reported. Compared with placebo recipients, Ad26.COV2.S recipients showed higher spike-specific TCR breadth (P = 0.0014). The authors noted that the TCR breadth and depth analyses may have underestimated total T cell responses. The study lacked the statistical power to compare responses across vaccine doses or regimens.

The meaning of the sample's treatment or condition label: some 20 received Ad26.COV2.S at low or high dose, single or two shots; five or six received placebo; per-sample allocation not given. For vaccine and placebo recipients, repertoires were sequenced using samples collected on day 63 after the first injection. Cohort 1b enrolled around 23 adults aged 18-55 years at a single site in Boston, USA, between 29 July and 7 August 2020. Ad26.COV2.S was a replication-incompetent adenovirus type 26 vector that expressed a prefusion-stabilized SARS-CoV-2 spike protein derived from the original Wuhan strain. The immunoSEQ Assay was used to sequence TCRbeta CDR3 regions. After extraction, genomic DNA underwent amplification by bias-controlled multiplex PCR, followed by high-throughput sequencing. The study's processing was this. To quantify the absolute abundance of every unique TCRbeta CDR3 region, sequences were collapsed and filtered. T cell fraction was estimated by normalization of TCRbeta template counts to usable DNA, with usable DNA being measured through amplification of reference genes present in all nucleated cells. Repertoire TCRs were annotated as SARS-CoV-2-specific by exact matching of V gene, CDR3 amino acid sequence and J gene to a known reactive TCR set. The reference SARS-CoV-2 TCR set was obtained from MIRA and was filtered for enrichment in COVID-19-positive ImmuneCODE repertoires, whereby public or cross-reactive TCRs were removed. Using the MIRA antigens, annotated TCRs were further analysed by specific ORF or by position within an ORF. Depth was the summed frequency of annotated unique rearrangements, while breadth was defined as annotated unique rearrangements over total unique productive rearrangements. Group comparisons of TCR breadth used two-sided Wilcoxon rank-sum tests. Sourced from immuneACCESS, this table was stored by TCRdb with only in-frame sequences that have V and J called. A share of the clones is absent; for the studies checked, an unresolved V gene accounts for under half, and the remainder has no known explanation. The V and J calls and clone size come from that table; D and trimming were worked out from the DNA. A total of hundreds of thousands of clones appear in this sample, more than 75% of them only once. Jointly, the top ten make up roughly 3.1% of the sample.

As regards this clone: Its recognized antigen is unknown. One base away there is no much larger clone; base qualities are not given.

Recombination connected TRBV3-1 (or the pseudogene TRBV3-2) to TRBJ2-1, with a weak D call of TRBD2 (5 bases match). The sequences come from peripheral blood, collected in a trial of Ad26.COV2.S vaccine versus placebo. The source of this sequence is a person between 18 and 65 years old who received the Ad26.COV2.S COVID-19 vaccine or a placebo. For the CDR3, the sequence is CASSQPGLSSYNEQFF. The DNA sequence reads TGTGCCAGCAGCCAACCGGGGTTAAGCTCCTACAATGAGCAGTTCTTC.